Following are 29 T cell receptor beta chains from one sample sequenced in a study of T cells in tumors after PD-1 blockade. Sequencing used immunoSEQ multiplex PCR; TCRdb keeps in-frame clones, though not all of them. The sample contains fewer than 40,000 clones, around 73% of which appear only once. Source: PBMCs, taken after anti-PD-1 treatment. The receptors were gathered from a human donor with basal cell carcinoma.

The V call is TRBV2, the J call TRBJ1-2; the D gene is possibly TRBD1 (6 bases). Trimming took 4 bases from V and 5 from J, leaving 17 bases between them. The CDR3 covers 15 residues. Germline CDR1 SNHLY, CDR2 FYNNEI. The CDR3 bases are TGTGCCAGCAGTGCCTCCAAGGGGGGCAAATATGGCTACACCTTC. It encodes CASSASKGGKYGYTF.

In this sample, this clone turned up many times. The V call is TRBV24-1, the J call TRBJ1-5; no definite D call. The V end lost 6 bases, the J end lost 0 bases, and 5 bases lay between the germline ends. The germline V gene encodes CDR1 KGHDR and CDR2 SFDVKD. This CDR3 has 13 residues. This chain's CDR3 is CATSQYSNQPQHF. The CDR3 region has the DNA TGTGCCACCAGTCAGTATAGCAATCAGCCCCAGCATTTT.

The CDR3 nucleotides read TGTGCCAGCTTGCGGGAGAGGGCAGATACGCAGTATTTT. Protein product: CASLRERADTQYF. V is TRBV2 and J is TRBJ2-3; 7 nucleotides align to TRBD2. This CDR3 contains 13 residues. Per germline, CDR1 SNHLY and CDR2 FYNNEI. V lost 8 bases and J lost 4; bases outside the gene matches: 6.

This clone is a singleton in its sample. The chain uses TRBV5-1 and TRBJ2-7; TRBD2 matches at 10 bases. Germline loops: CDR1 SGHRS, CDR2 YFSETQ. The CDR3 extends over 16 amino acids. Germline trimming cut 0 bases from V and 0 bases from J; bases unmatched to any gene: 3. As DNA, the CDR3 is TGCGCCAGCAGCTTGGCCAGCGGGGGGGTCTCCTACGAGCAGTACTTC. Its protein product is CASSLASGGVSYEQYF.

In this sample, this clone turned up once. This sequence joins TRBV19 and TRBJ1-3, with D uncertain. Looked up from germline, CDR1 is LNHDA and CDR2 is SQIVND (reference sequence). The CDR3 is 14 amino acids. Trimming cost V 7 bases and J 0 bases, with 10 bases left between them. CDR3 protein: CASTGLISGNTIYF. The CDR3, as DNA: TGTGCCAGTACCGGACTAATCTCTGGAAACACCATATATTTT.

The rearrangement uses TRBV7-9 and TRBJ2-3; TRBD1 aligns across 7 bases. The V gene end was trimmed by 1 base and the J gene end by 5 bases; junction bases not matched to a gene: 3. The CDR3 has 14 amino acids. Germline V gene lookup returns CDR1 SEHNR and CDR2 FQNEAQ (reference sequence). The CDR3 is CASSLEGQLDTQYF. DNA for the CDR3: TGTGCCAGCAGCTTAGAGGGACAGTTAGATACGCAGTATTTT.

The chain links TRBV27 to TRBJ2-1; TRBD2 matches at 12 bases. Losses at the gene ends were 3 bases for V and 8 bases for J; bases not matched to a gene: 5. Germline V CDR1 and CDR2: MNHEY, SMNVEV (reference sequence). This CDR3 has 15 amino acids. The CDR3 DNA follows: TGTGCCAGCAGTTTGGCTAGCGGGGGGGCAGATGAGCAGTTCTTC. Encoded protein: CASSLASGGADEQFF.

V gene TRBV2 combines with J gene TRBJ2-1, with D possibly matching TRBD1 (6 bases). Germline lookup yields CDR1 SNHLY and CDR2 FYNNEI. The ends were cut back, 8 bases at V and 2 bases at J, with 16 bases in the middle. The CDR3 runs to 15 residues. In DNA, the CDR3 is TGTGCCAGCGCCAACAGCAGGGGCGCCTACAATGAGCAGTTCTTC. It specifies CASANSRGAYNEQFF.

The J gene is TRBJ2-7, the V gene TRBV6-2 or TRBV6-3; 13 nucleotides line up with TRBD2. Germline assignment: CDR1 MNHEY and CDR2 SVGEGT. This CDR3 contains 16 residues. Trimming cost V 4 bases and J 4 bases; bases outside gene matches: 7. The CDR3 is CASSSRMTSGRYEQYF. As DNA, the CDR3 is TGTGCCAGCAGTTCTCGAATGACTAGCGGGAGGTACGAGCAGTACTTC.

This clone was detected once. The chain couples TRBV28 to TRBJ2-7; a weak D match, TRBD1 (5 bases). CDR1 and CDR2 from the germline V gene are MDHEN and SYDVKM. The CDR3 covers 15 residues. Between the trimmed V and J ends, which lost 3 bases and 0 bases, there was a span of 12 bases. The CDR3 DNA follows: TGTGCCAGCAGTTTGGGTAGGGGCATCTCCTACGAGCAGTACTTC. This sequence encodes CASSLGRGISYEQYF.

The chain links TRBV7-7 to TRBJ2-1, with 10 bases that match TRBD2. Germline lookup yields CDR1 SSHAT and CDR2 FNYEAQ (reference sequence). CDR3 size: 15 residues. V lost 3 bases and J lost 8; bases outside the gene matches: 7. CDR3 protein: CASSLGLAGADEQFF. For the CDR3, the DNA is TGTGCCAGCAGCTTGGGGCTAGCGGGGGCTGATGAGCAGTTCTTC.

CDR3 DNA: TGTGCCAGTAGTGCGGTCTTGGGGTTAGGGGAGCAGTTCTTC. Translated: CASSAVLGLGEQFF. The V gene is TRBV19, the J gene TRBJ2-1; D remains ambiguous. V lost 5 bases to trimming and J lost 10 bases, with 18 bases between them. The CDR3 has 14 residues. Germline-derived CDR1 and CDR2 are LNHDA and SQIVND (reference sequence).

The chain combines TRBV2 with TRBJ2-7, with 8 bases lining up with TRBD1. Germline loops: CDR1 SNHLY, CDR2 FYNNEI. The CDR3 has 14 amino acids. The V segment lost 7 bases and the J segment 3 bases; nucleotides outside the gene matches: 8. The CDR3 here is CASTRTGMGYEQYF. DNA of the CDR3: TGTGCCAGCACCAGGACAGGGATGGGCTACGAGCAGTACTTC. Complete variable domain (other parts from reference TRBV2 and TRBJ2-7): EPEVTQTPSHQVTQMGQEVILRCVPISNHLYFYWYRQILGQKVEFLVSFYNNEISEKSEIFDDQFSVERPDGSNFTLKIRSTKLEDSAMYFCASTRTGMGYEQYFGPGTRLTVT.

The J gene is TRBJ2-1, the V gene TRBV6-5; the match to TRBD2 covers 8 bases. From germline, CDR1 is MNHEY and CDR2 SVGAGI. This CDR3 has 14 amino acids. The junction had 2 bases not matched to a gene; V was cut back by 2 bases and J by 5 bases. CDR3 DNA: TGTGCCAGCAGTTACGGGACTAGGAACAATGAGCAGTTCTTC. Translation: CASSYGTRNNEQFF.

This clone has only one observation. The chain uses TRBV6-5 and TRBJ1-6; D perhaps matches TRBD1 (5 bases). The V end was cut by 4 bases, the J end by 9 bases, with 13 bases between. There are 14 residues in the CDR3. In germline, CDR1 is MNHEY, CDR2 SVGAGI. CDR3 amino acids: CASSSEGAGSPLHF. The CDR3 coding sequence is TGTGCCAGCAGTTCGGAAGGGGCTGGTTCACCCCTCCACTTT.

The chain has TRBV4-3 and TRBJ2-4; D is perhaps TRBD2 (7 bases). CDR3 length: 15 amino acids. Deletions cut 4 bases from V and 6 bases from J, with 16 bases between. Germline assignment: CDR1 LGHNA and CDR2 YSLEER. The CDR3 is CASSREGGGGNIQYF. As DNA, the CDR3 is TGCGCCAGCAGCCGGGAGGGGGGAGGAGGAAACATTCAGTACTTC.

This chain connects TRBV11-3 to TRBJ1-1; a weak D match, TRBD1 (6 bases). This CDR3 spans 15 amino acids. The germline V gene encodes CDR1 SGHNT and CDR2 YENEEA. Trimming shortened V by 1 base and J by 6 bases, and 15 bases separated the two germline ends. The CDR3 nucleotides read TGTGCCAGCAGCTTAGGGCCAGGGGTTACCGCTGAAGCTTTCTTT. Residues: CASSLGPGVTAEAFF.

This clone was observed a few times. This sequence joins TRBV18 and TRBJ1-5; D ambiguous. Germline CDR1 is KGHSH and CDR2 is LQKENI. The CDR3 covers 13 residues. Trimming stripped 3 bases from V and 0 bases from J, with 3 bases between. CDR3 residues: CASSPGSNQPQHF. The DNA of the CDR3 is TGTGCCAGCTCACCGGGTAGCAATCAGCCCCAGCATTTT.

The CDR3 sequence is CASSPRGGAAYEQYF. The CDR3 coding sequence is TGTGCCAGCAGCCCCAGGGGGGGGGCAGCCTACGAGCAGTACTTC. The chain combines TRBV3-1 (or the pseudogene TRBV3-2) with TRBJ2-7; D could derive from TRBD1 or TRBD2 (7 bases each). Trimming took 4 bases from V and 2 from J, leaving 15 bases between them. CDR1 LGHDT and CDR2 YNNKEL come from the germline V gene (reference sequence). The length of the CDR3 is 15 residues.

J is TRBJ2-2 and V is TRBV28; 8 nucleotides align to TRBD2. CDR1 is MDHEN and CDR2 is SYDVKM in the germline V gene. The junction had 13 bases not matched to a gene; V was cut back by 6 bases and J by 7 bases. This CDR3 is built from 16 residues. CDR3 coding DNA: TGTGCCAGCAGCCGTACACGGACTAGCAAGGGCGGGGAGCTGTTTTTT. Its protein product is CASSRTRTSKGGELFF. The variable domain in full, with the rest retrieved from reference TRBV28 and TRBJ2-2, is DVKVTQSSRYLVKRTGEKVFLECVQDMDHENMFWYRQDPGLGLRLIYFSYDVKMKEKGDIPEGYSVSREKKERFSLILESASTNQTSMYLCASSRTRTSKGGELFFGEGSRLTVL.

This chain uses TRBV24-1 with TRBJ2-1; D is undetermined. This CDR3 comprises 11 residues. Trimming cost V 5 bases and J 9 bases, with 7 bases left between them. Germline V lookup: CDR1 KGHDR, CDR2 SFDVKD. The CDR3 here is CATSGFGEQFF. The CDR3 DNA follows: TGTGCCACCAGTGGTTTTGGTGAGCAGTTCTTC.

This clone was observed a handful of times. The chain combines TRBV5-1 with TRBJ1-6; TRBD1 matches 8 bases. The junction had 5 bases not matched to a gene; V was cut back by 2 bases and J by 7 bases. Looked up from germline, CDR1 is SGHRS and CDR2 is YFSETQ. CDR3 length equals 15 residues. CDR3 sequence: CASSFGQGKNSPLHF. The CDR3 DNA is TGCGCCAGCAGCTTCGGACAGGGAAAGAATTCACCCCTCCACTTT.

V is TRBV6-1 and J is TRBJ2-3; 11 positions agree with TRBD2. Germline assignment: CDR1 MNHNS and CDR2 SASEGT. The CDR3 contains 17 residues. V was pared by 0 bases and J by 5 bases, with 7 bases of the junction left unmatched. CDR3 amino acids: CASSEAGSGRAEDTQYF. CDR3 in DNA: TGTGCCAGCAGTGAAGCGGGTAGCGGGAGGGCCGAAGATACGCAGTATTTT.

The rearrangement links TRBV2 to TRBJ2-3, with D maybe TRBD1 (5 bases). Trimming took 5 bases from V and 1 from J, leaving 10 bases between them. CDR3 size: 14 residues. In germline, CDR1 is SNHLY, CDR2 FYNNEI. The CDR3 region is CASSRTGRTDTQYF. The DNA for the CDR3 is TGTGCCAGCAGTCGTACAGGACGCACAGATACGCAGTATTTT.

In this sample, this clone turned up a few times. V and J are TRBV19 and TRBJ2-7; 7 nucleotides align to TRBD1. Looked up from germline, CDR1 is LNHDA and CDR2 is SQIVND (reference sequence). V shed 6 bases and J 5 bases; nucleotides not matched to a gene: 4. CDR3 length: 12 residues. The CDR3 bases are TGTGCCAGTAGCCCTCAGGGGGACGAGCAGTACTTC. Its protein product is CASSPQGDEQYF.

The chain joins TRBV19 to TRBJ2-7; the match to TRBD1 covers 10 bases. Trimming cost V 6 bases and J 4 bases; bases outside gene matches: 6. This CDR3 is 14 amino acids long. The germline V gene has CDR1 LNHDA and CDR2 SQIVND (reference sequence). Here the CDR3 reads CASSIRTGGYEQYF. The CDR3 nucleotides read TGTGCCAGTAGCATTCGGACAGGGGGATACGAGCAGTACTTC.

V is TRBV2 and J is TRBJ1-5, with 7 bases matching TRBD1. With V trimmed by 6 bases and J by 0 bases, 17 bases remained unmatched. This CDR3 is 19 amino acids long. Germline V gene sequence: CDR1 SNHLY, CDR2 FYNNEI. CDR3 protein: CASSDPRGGQTYSNQPQHF. CDR3 DNA: TGTGCCAGCAGCGACCCTCGCGGGGGACAGACCTATAGCAATCAGCCCCAGCATTTT.

V and J are TRBV7-2 and TRBJ2-7; 8 nucleotides agree with TRBD1. The CDR3 contains 13 residues. The germline V gene has CDR1 SGHTA and CDR2 FQGNSA. The trim removed 5 bases at V and 5 bases at J, leaving 5 bases unmatched. CDR3 nucleotide sequence: TGTGCCAGCAGCCAGGACAGGGTGGACGAGCAGTACTTC. Protein: CASSQDRVDEQYF.

The genes are TRBV19 and TRBJ1-1; maybe TRBD1 (6 bases). The CDR3 has 14 amino acids. Germline CDR1 and CDR2: LNHDA and SQIVND (reference sequence). With 1 base removed from V and 7 bases from J, the gap between germline ends came to 13 bases. The CDR3, as DNA: TGTGCCAGTAGTATAGTCGGGAGGGGGAGTGAAGCTTTCTTT. This sequence encodes CASSIVGRGSEAFF.